The T cell receptor (beta chain) under discussion was sequenced for a study of graft-versus-host responses after intestinal transplantation (dated by TCRdb to the early 2020s). About the investigation overall: Multivisceral, liver-intestinal, or isolated intestinal transplants were received by the recipients. Anti-thymocyte globulin induction was given to all recipients, followed by maintenance tacrolimus and steroids for 2 to 4 years. After intestinal transplantation, graft-versus-host and host-versus-graft alloreactive T cell clones were followed in the graft, circulation and bone marrow using bulk TCR-beta CDR3 sequencing. To identify alloreactive clones, pre-transplant mixed lymphocyte reaction products were sequenced and compared with unstimulated pre-transplant donor and recipient T cells. Of the 20 to 25 intestinal transplant recipients enrolled in the cohort, one of whom was a retransplant, a few patients without pretransplant specimens were excluded. Donor T cell macrochimerism was defined as a peak of at least 4% donor T cells among recipient peripheral blood mononuclear cells. Instead of going to the commercial service, samples from a few later patients were sequenced in-house on an Illumina MiSeq and processed with MiXCR. Results the study describes overall, beyond this receptor: Early after transplant, peak levels of circulating GvH clones were found to be associated with declines in HvG clones. The conclusions were limited by the relatively low number and heterogeneity of the intestinal transplant patients. High GvH to HvG T cell clonal ratios were observed in the allografts of patients with donor T cell macrochimerism. GvH clones were detected in recipient bone marrow, and some of these GvH clones were observed earlier in ileal mucosa or blood, consistent with an intestinal mucosal origin.

The library was prepared using the immunoSEQ multiplex PCR assay. For most patients, high-throughput TCR-beta CDR3 sequencing of genomic DNA was performed by Adaptive Biotechnologies. The authors' analysis ran thus. Adaptive's ImmunoSEQ software was the source of the TCR sequencing data for 18 patients, while a few other patients were processed with MiXCR and VDJtools. Because the origin of CDR3 nucleotide sequences shared between donor and recipient could not be assigned, those sequences were removed. Alloreactive clones required at least 2-fold expansion over unstimulated cells and minimum CFSE-low frequency of 0.002% (template counts) or 0.001% (read counts). Clones were considered mappable if detected in sequenced pre-transplant spleen, lymph node, or MLR CFSE-low populations of the donor or recipient. Cumulative frequency of alloreactive clones was calculated as a percentage of all sequences weighted by copy number. TCRdb took this table from immuneACCESS and kept in-frame rearrangements with V and J called. Such tables lack part of the clones; where checked against another copy, unresolved V genes explain under half of the gap, and the rest is unexplained. V and J calls plus clone size are reproduced from that table; the DNA served to infer D and trimming. This sample comprises about 98,000 clones, 86% of them detected only once. The ten largest clones add up to approximately 1.5% of the sample.

The CDR3 sequence holds 13 residues, the cysteine and phenylalanine included. The DNA shown is the 39-base CDR3, in frame from base 1. The germline V gene sets CDR1 to ENHRY and CDR2 to SYGVKD. The V end loses 7 bases and the J end loses 2 bases, and a stretch of 12 bases separates them. Blood samples were collected up to 4 times in the first month after transplant and then at least monthly when available. The table lists this clone with a few counts. The clone's antigen remains unknown. No quality values exist for individual bases; no much larger clone is one base distant. This receptor was taken from a human patient who received an intestinal transplant, so some T cells may come from the graft donor. The rearranged segments are TRBV10-3 and TRBJ2-7; a tentative D call is TRBD2 (5 bases match). The sample was PBMCs, taken 255 days after intestinal transplant. In nucleotide form, the sequence is TGTGCCATCACTTCGGGGTTTCCCTACGAGCAGTACTTC. It codes for CAITSGFPYEQYF.